This T cell receptor (beta chain) was sequenced for a study of T cells after yellow fever vaccination. V dropped 1 base and J dropped 9; count of bases not matched to a gene: 9. Germline V lookup: CDR1 DFQATT, CDR2 SNEGSKA (reference sequence). This CDR3 has 14 amino acids. TCRdb itself ran the 5' RACE reads through MiXCR, one entry per CDR3 protein. The profile covers roughly 300,000 distinct CDR3 sequences, with around 8.1% appearing a single time and about 16% taken by the ten largest. Study-level results: Researchers noted that a small share of clonotypes showed up in both CD4 and CD8 compartments. Re-detected after boosting: most primary clones, 95% to 98% of CD4 and about 89% of CD8.

With respect to this clonotype: Its antigen is as yet unknown.

This TCR was recovered from a man aged 18 to 30 who received the YFV17D yellow fever vaccine. V and J are TRBV20-1 and TRBJ2-1; 7 bases are a match to TRBD1. The sample was PBMCs, taken more than 40 days after the first yellow fever vaccination. The CDR3 protein is CSARAPTGPGEQFF. As DNA, the CDR3 is TGCAGTGCTAGAGCCCCGACAGGGCCAGGTGAGCAGTTCTTC.